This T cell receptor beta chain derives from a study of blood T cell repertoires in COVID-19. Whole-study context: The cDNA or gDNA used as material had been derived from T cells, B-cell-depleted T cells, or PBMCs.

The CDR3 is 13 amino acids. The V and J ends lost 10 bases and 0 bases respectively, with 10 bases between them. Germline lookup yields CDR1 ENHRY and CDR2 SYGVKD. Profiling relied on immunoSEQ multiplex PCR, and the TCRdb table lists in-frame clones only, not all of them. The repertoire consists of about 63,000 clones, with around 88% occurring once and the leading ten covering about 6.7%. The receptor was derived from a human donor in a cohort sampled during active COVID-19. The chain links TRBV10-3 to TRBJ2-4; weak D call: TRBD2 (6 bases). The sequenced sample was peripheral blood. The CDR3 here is CASGALAKNIQYF. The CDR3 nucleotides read TGTGCCAGCGGGGCCCTAGCCAAAAACATTCAGTACTTC.